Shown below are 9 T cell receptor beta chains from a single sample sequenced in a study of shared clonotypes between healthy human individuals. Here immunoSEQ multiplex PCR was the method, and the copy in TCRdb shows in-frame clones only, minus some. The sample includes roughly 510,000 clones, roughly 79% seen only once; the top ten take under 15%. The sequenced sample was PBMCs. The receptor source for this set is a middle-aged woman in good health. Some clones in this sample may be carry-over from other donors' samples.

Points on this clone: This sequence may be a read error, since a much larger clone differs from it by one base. The CDR3 sequence is CASSQDGTGDYGYTF. The CDR3 nucleotides read TGTGCCAGCAGCCAAGATGGGACAGGGGACTATGGCTACACCTTC. This chain connects TRBV4-2 to TRBJ1-2; 10 nucleotides align to TRBD1. The CDR3 runs 15 residues. Germline V gives CDR1 LGHNA, CDR2 YNFKEQ. V shed 0 bases and J 3 bases; nucleotides not matched to a gene: 1.

The CDR3 region has the DNA TGTGCCAGCAGGGAACAGAGCCACTCCTACAATGAGCAGTTCTTC. Encoded protein: CASREQSHSYNEQFF. This chain links TRBV7-8 with TRBJ2-1; D ambiguous. In germline, CDR1 is SGHVS, CDR2 FQNEAQ. V was clipped by 6 bases and J by 0 bases, with 12 bases between them. This CDR3 contains 15 residues.

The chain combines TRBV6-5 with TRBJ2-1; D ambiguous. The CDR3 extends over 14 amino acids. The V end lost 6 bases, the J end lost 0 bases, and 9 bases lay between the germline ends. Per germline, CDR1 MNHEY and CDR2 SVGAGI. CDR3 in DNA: TGTGCCAGCAGCTTACATAGCTCCTACAATGAGCAGTTCTTC. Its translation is CASSLHSSYNEQFF.

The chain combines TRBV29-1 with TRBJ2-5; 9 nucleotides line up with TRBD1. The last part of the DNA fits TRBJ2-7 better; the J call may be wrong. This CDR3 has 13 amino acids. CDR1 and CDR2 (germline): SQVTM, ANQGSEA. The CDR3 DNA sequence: TGCAGCGCTACGGGACAGGGTACCTACGAGCAGTACTTC. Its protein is CSATGQGTYEQYF.

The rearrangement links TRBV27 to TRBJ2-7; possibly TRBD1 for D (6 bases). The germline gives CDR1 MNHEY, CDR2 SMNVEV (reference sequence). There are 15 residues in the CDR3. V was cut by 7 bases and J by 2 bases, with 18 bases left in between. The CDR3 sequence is CASTTRTEAPYEQYF. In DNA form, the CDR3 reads TGTGCCAGCACGACTCGGACAGAAGCCCCCTACGAGCAGTACTTC.

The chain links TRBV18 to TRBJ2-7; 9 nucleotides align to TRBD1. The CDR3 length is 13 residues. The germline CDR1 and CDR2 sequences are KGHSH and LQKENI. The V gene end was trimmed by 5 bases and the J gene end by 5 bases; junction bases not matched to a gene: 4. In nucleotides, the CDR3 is TGTGCCAGCTCATCAGGACAGGGGAACGAGCAGTACTTC. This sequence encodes CASSSGQGNEQYF.

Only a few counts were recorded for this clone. CDR3: CASSIGTPSYNEQFF. The CDR3 coding sequence is TGTGCCAGTAGTATCGGGACTCCCTCCTACAATGAGCAGTTCTTC. The J gene is TRBJ2-1, the V gene TRBV19; D possibly corresponds to TRBD2 (6 bases). This CDR3 region has 15 residues. V lost 3 bases, J lost 0 bases, and 9 bases lay in between. CDR1 is LNHDA, CDR2 SQIVND, per germline (reference sequence).

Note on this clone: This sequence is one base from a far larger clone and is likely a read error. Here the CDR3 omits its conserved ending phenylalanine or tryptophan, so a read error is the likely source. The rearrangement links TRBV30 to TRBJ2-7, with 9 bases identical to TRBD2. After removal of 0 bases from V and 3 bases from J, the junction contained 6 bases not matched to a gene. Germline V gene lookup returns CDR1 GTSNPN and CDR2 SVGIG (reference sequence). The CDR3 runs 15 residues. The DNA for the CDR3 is TGTGCCTGGAGTGTACGGCGGGAGGGCTTCTACGAGCAGTACCTC. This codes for CAWSVRREGFYEQYL.

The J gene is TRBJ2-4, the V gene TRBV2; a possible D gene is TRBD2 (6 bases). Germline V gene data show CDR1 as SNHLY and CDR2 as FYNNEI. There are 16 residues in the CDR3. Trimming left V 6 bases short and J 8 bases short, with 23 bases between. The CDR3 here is CASRGGPTTWGYIQYF. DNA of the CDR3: TGTGCCAGCAGGGGAGGTCCCACAACTTGGGGGTACATTCAGTACTTC.